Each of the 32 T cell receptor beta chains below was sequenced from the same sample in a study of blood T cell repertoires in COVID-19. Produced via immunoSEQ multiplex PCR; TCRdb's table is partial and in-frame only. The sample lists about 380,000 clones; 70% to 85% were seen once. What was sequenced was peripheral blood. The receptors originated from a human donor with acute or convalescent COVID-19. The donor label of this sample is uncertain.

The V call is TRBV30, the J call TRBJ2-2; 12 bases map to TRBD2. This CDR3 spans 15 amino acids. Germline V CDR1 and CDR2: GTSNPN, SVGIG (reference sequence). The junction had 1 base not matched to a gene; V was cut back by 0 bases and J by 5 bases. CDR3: CAWSVLAGGTGELFF. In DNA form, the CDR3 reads TGTGCCTGGAGTGTACTAGCGGGGGGAACCGGGGAGCTGTTTTTT.

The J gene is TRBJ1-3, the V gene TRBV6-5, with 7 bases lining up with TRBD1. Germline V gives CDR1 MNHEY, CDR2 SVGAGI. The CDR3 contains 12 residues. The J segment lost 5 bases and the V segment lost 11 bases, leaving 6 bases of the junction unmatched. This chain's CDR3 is CAGGQNRNTIYF. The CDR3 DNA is TGTGCCGGGGGACAGAACCGAAACACCATATATTTT.

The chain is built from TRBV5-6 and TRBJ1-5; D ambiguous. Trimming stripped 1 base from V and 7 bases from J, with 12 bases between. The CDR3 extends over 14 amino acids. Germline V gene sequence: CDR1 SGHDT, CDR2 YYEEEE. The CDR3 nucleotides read TGTGCCAGCAGCTTGAGAGGGTTGGGGCAGCCCCAGCATTTT. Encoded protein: CASSLRGLGQPQHF.

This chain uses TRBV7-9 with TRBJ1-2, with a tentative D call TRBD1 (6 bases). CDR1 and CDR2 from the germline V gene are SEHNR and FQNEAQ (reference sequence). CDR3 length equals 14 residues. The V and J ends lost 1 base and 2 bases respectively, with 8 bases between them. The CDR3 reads CASSLEQGNYGYTF. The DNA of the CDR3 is TGTGCCAGCAGCTTAGAACAGGGAAACTATGGCTACACCTTC.

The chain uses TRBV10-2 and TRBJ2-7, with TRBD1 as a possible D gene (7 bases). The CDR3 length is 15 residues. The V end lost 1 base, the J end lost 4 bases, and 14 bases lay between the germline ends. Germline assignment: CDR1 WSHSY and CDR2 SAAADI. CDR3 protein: CASSEYRGGAYEQYF. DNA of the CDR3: TGCGCCAGCAGTGAGTACAGGGGAGGTGCGTACGAGCAGTACTTC.

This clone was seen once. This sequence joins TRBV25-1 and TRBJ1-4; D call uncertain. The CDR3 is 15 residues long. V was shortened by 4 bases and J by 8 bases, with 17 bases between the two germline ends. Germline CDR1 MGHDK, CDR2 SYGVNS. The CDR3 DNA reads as TGTGCCAGCAGTGTAGGTAGTATTAGAGGGGAAAAACTGTTTTTT. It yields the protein CASSVGSIRGEKLFF.

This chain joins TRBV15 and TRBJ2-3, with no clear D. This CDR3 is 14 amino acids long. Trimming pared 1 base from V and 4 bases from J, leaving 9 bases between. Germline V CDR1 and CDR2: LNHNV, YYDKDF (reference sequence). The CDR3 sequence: CATSRVNEADTQYF. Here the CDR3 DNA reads TGTGCCACCAGCAGAGTAAATGAGGCAGATACGCAGTATTTT.

CDR3 nucleotide sequence: TGTGCCAGCAGCCGCGGGACTAGCGGGGGGGCGTCCTACAATGAGCAGTTCTTC. It encodes CASSRGTSGGASYNEQFF. The chain carries TRBV3-1 (or the pseudogene TRBV3-2) and TRBJ2-1, with 16 bases matching TRBD2. Per germline, CDR1 LGHDT and CDR2 YNNKEL (reference sequence). There are 18 residues in the CDR3. Unmatched junction bases numbered 4, after V lost 4 bases and J lost 1 base.

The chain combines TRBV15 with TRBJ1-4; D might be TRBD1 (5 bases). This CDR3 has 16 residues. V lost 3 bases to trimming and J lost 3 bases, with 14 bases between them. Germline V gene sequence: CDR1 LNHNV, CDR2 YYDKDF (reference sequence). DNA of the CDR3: TGTGCCACCAGCAGTGGACGTAGGGGATCTAATGAAAAACTGTTTTTT. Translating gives CATSSGRRGSNEKLFF.

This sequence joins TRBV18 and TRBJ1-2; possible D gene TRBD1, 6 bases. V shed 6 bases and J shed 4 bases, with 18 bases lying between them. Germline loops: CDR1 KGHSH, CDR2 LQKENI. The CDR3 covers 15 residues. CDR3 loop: CASSLNSGDGYGYTF. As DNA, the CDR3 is TGTGCCAGCTCCCTTAACTCAGGGGACGGCTATGGCTACACCTTC. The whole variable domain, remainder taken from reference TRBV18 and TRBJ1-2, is NAGVMQNPRHLVRRRGQEARLRCSPMKGHSHVYWYRQLPEEGLKFMVYLQKENIIDESGMPKERFSAEFPKEGPSILRIQQVVRGDSAAYFCASSLNSGDGYGYTFGSGTRLTVV.

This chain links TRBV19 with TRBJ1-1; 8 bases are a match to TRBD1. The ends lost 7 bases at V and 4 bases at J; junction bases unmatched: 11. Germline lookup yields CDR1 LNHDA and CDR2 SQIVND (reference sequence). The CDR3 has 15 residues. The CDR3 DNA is TGTGCCAGTATTCGCCGACAGGGGTCGCCCACTGAAGCTTTCTTT. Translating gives CASIRRQGSPTEAFF.

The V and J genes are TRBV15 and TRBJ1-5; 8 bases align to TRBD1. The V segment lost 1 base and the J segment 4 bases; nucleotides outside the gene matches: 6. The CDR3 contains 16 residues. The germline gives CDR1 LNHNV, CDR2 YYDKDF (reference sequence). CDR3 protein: CATSRVSGTGNQPQHF. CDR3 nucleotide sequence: TGTGCCACCAGCAGAGTCTCAGGGACAGGTAATCAGCCCCAGCATTTT.

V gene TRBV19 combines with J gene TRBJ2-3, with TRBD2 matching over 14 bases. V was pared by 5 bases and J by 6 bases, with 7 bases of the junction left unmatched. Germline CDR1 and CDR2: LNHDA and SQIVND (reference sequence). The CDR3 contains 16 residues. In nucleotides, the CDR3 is TGTGCCAGTAGTCCCCGACTAGCGGGGGGGCGTGATACGCAGTATTTT. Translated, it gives CASSPRLAGGRDTQYF.

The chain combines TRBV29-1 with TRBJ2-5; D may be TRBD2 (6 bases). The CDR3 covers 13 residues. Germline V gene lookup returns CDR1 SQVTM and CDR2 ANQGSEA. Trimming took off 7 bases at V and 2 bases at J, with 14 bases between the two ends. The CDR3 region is CSALSGYQETQYF. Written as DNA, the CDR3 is TGCAGCGCCCTGAGCGGGTATCAAGAGACCCAGTACTTC.

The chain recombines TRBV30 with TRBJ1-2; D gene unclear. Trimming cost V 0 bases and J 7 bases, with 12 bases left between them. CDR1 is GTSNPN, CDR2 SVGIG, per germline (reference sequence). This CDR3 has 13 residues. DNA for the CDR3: TGTGCCTGGAGTGTACAGAGGGTGGGTGGCTACACCTTC. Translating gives CAWSVQRVGGYTF.

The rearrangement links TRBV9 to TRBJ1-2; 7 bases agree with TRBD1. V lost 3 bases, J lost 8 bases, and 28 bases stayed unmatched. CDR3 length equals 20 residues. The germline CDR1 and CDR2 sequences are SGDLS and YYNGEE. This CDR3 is CASSESGPGQFIRGVWGYTF. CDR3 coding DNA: TGTGCCAGCAGCGAGAGTGGTCCGGGACAGTTTATCCGTGGGGTCTGGGGCTACACCTTC.

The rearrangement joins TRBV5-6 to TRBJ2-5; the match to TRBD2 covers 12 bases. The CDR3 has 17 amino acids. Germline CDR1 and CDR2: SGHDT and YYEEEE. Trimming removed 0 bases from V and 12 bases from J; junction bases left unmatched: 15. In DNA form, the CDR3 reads TGTGCCAGCAGCTTGGGACTAGCGGGGGCTGTGCGACTGTCTGAGTACTTC. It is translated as CASSLGLAGAVRLSEYF.

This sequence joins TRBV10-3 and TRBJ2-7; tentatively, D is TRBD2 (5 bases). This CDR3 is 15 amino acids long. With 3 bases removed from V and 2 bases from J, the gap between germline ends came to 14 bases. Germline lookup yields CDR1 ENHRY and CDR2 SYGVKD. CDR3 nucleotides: TGTGCCATCAGTGAAAGAAGGACTCCCACCTACGAGCAGTACTTC. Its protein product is CAISERRTPTYEQYF.

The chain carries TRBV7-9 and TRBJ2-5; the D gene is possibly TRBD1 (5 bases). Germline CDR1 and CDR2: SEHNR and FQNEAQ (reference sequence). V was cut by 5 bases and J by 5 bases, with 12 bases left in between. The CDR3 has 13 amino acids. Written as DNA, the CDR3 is TGTGCCAGCAGCGTACAGGTTCTTGAGACCCAGTACTTC. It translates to CASSVQVLETQYF.

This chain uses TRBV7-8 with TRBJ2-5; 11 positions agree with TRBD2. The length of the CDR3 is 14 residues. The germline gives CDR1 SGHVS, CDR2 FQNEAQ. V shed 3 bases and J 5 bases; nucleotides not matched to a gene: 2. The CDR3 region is CASSFSGGAETQYF. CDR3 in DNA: TGTGCCAGCAGCTTTAGCGGGGGGGCCGAGACCCAGTACTTC.

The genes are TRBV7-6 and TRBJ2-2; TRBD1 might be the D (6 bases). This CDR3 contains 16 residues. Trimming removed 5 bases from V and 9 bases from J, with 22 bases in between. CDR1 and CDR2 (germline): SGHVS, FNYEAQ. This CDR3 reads CASSPPKAGDARELFF. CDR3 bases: TGTGCCAGCAGCCCCCCTAAGGCAGGGGATGCTCGGGAGCTGTTTTTT.

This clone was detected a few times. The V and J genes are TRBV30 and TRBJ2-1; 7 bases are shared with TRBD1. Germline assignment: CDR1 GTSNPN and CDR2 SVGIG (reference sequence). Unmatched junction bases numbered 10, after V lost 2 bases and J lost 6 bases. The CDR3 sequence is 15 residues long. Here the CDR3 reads CAWSLGQGVVNEQFF. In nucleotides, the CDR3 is TGTGCCTGGAGTCTAGGGCAGGGGGTCGTCAATGAGCAGTTCTTC.

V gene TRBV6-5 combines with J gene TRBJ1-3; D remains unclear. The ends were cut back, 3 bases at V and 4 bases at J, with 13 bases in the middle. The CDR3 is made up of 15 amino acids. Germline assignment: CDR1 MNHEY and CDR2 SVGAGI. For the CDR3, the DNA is TGTGCCAGCAGTTATTCGGCTGTGAGGGGAAACACCATATATTTT. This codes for CASSYSAVRGNTIYF.

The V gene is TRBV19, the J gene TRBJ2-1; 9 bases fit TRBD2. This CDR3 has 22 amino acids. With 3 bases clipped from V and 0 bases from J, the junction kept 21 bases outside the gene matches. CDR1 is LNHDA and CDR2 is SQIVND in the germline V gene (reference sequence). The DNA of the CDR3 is TGTGCCAGTAGTATTGCCCCGGGGGCGCGGGGGGGCCAGGTTAGCTCCTACAATGAGCAGTTCTTC. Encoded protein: CASSIAPGARGGQVSSYNEQFF.

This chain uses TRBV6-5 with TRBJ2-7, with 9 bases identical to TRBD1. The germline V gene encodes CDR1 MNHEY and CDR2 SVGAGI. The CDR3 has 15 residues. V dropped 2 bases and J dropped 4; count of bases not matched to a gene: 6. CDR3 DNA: TGTGCCAGCAGTTACGCGACAGGGGGAGGTTACGAGCAGTACTTC. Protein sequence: CASSYATGGGYEQYF.

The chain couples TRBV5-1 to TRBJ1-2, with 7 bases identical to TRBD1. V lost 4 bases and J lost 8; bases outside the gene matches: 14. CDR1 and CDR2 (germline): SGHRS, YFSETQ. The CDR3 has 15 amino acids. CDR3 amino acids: CASSPGQLSLGGYTF. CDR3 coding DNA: TGCGCCAGCAGCCCGGGACAGCTATCCTTGGGCGGCTACACCTTC.

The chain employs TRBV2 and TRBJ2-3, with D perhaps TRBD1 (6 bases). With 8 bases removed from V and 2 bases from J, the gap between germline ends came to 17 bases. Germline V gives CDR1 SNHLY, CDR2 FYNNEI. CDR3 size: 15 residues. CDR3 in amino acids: CASSLGQLDTDTQYF. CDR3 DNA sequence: TGTGCCAGCTCCCTCGGACAGCTAGACACAGATACGCAGTATTTT.

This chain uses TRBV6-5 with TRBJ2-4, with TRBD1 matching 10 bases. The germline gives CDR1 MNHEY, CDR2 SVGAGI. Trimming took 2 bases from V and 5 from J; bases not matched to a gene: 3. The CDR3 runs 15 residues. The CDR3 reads CASSYLGTGENIQYF. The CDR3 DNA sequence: TGTGCCAGCAGTTACCTAGGGACAGGGGAAAACATTCAGTACTTC.

The CDR3: CASSLGLAGGYEQFF. In nucleotides, the CDR3 is TGTGCCAGCAGCTTGGGCCTAGCGGGAGGCTATGAGCAGTTCTTC. This chain joins TRBV5-4 and TRBJ2-1, with 11 positions matching TRBD2. Germline CDR1 reads SGHNT; CDR2 reads YYREEE (reference sequence). The CDR3 consists of 15 residues. J was trimmed by 8 bases and V by 0 bases; bases with no gene match: 4.

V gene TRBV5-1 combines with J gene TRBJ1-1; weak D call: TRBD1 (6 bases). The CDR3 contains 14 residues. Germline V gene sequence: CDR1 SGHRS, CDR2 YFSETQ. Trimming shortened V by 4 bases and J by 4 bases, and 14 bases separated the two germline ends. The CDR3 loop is CASSAGASGTEAFF. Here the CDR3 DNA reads TGCGCCAGCAGCGCGGGGGCCTCCGGCACTGAAGCTTTCTTT.

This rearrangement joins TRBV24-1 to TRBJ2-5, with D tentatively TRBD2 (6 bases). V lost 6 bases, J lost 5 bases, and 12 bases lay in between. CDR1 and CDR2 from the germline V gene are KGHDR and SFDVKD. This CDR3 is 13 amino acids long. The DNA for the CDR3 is TGTGCCACCAGTCCCGGTCGGGGGGAGACCCAGTACTTC. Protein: CATSPGRGETQYF.

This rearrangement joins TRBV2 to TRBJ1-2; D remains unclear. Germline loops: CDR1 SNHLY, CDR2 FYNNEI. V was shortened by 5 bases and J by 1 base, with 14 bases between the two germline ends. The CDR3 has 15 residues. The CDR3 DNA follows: TGTGCCAGCAGTCTCGGCCGGGTGGGTAACTATGGCTACACCTTC. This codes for CASSLGRVGNYGYTF.